This T cell receptor beta chain is drawn from a study of blood T cell repertoires in COVID-19. Using immunoSEQ multiplex PCR, the repertoire was profiled, and TCRdb retains in-frame clones only, with some absent. The sample has about 300,000 clones, around 88% seen once. CDR3 size: 11 residues. This clone has more than one count but fewer than ten. This clonotype originated in a woman between 45 and 60 years old with acute or convalescent COVID-19. The rearrangement joins TRBV21-1 to TRBJ1-2. TRBV21-1 is noted as a pseudogene. What was sequenced was peripheral blood. As DNA, the CDR3 is TGTGCCAGCAGCAATAGTGATGGCTACACCTTC. Its protein is CASSNSDGYTF.